These 10 T cell receptor beta chains were all obtained from the same sample, sequenced in a study of cytomegalovirus exposure and HLA in healthy donors. PCR used 60 Vbeta primers and 13 Jbeta primers. Libraries were prepared by immunoSEQ multiplex PCR; TCRdb keeps only in-frame clonotypes and omits some of them. The table lists about 200,000 clones, roughly 79% of them singletons, with around 1.8% in the top ten. Sequenced input: PBMCs. The receptors originated from a man in his late teens or twenties in good health and CMV-seronegative.

V usage is TRBV27 and J usage is TRBJ1-2, with TRBD1 matching 10 bases. Looked up from germline, CDR1 is MNHEY and CDR2 is SMNVEV (reference sequence). This CDR3 region has 14 residues. Trimming took 6 bases from V and 0 from J; bases not matched to a gene: 1. The CDR3 nucleotides read TGTGCCAGCAGCGGGACAGGGGCTAACTATGGCTACACCTTC. Its translation: CASSGTGANYGYTF.

V and J are TRBV19 and TRBJ1-2, with 7 bases lining up with TRBD1. Germline V gene lookup returns CDR1 LNHDA and CDR2 SQIVND (reference sequence). The CDR3 extends over 13 amino acids. Losses at the gene ends were 1 base for V and 8 bases for J; bases not matched to a gene: 4. CDR3 nucleotides: TGTGCCAGTAGTATAGGGGGACAGCAGGGCTACACCTTC. Amino acid sequence: CASSIGGQQGYTF.

A single count supports this clone. The chain combines TRBV27 with TRBJ2-7; TRBD2 agrees at 9 bases. CDR3 length: 14 residues. CDR1 MNHEY and CDR2 SMNVEV come from the germline V gene (reference sequence). V lost 3 bases and J lost 4; bases outside the gene matches: 4. The CDR3 loop is CASSFSGSRYEQYF. CDR3 DNA: TGTGCCAGCAGTTTTAGCGGGAGTCGGTACGAGCAGTACTTC.

This clone was seen more than once but under ten times. V and J are TRBV6-1 and TRBJ1-2, with D possibly being TRBD1 (5 bases). Germline-derived CDR1 and CDR2 are MNHNS and SASEGT. Trimming took off 4 bases at V and 4 bases at J, with 10 bases between the two ends. CDR3 length: 13 residues. The chain's CDR3 is CASSGDSSYGYTF. The CDR3, as DNA: TGTGCCAGCAGTGGAGACAGTAGCTATGGCTACACCTTC.

The CDR3 region has the DNA TGTGCCAGCAGCTTGGCGGGACTAGCGGAAGAGACCCAGTACTTC. It yields the protein CASSLAGLAEETQYF. The chain uses TRBV5-4 and TRBJ2-5, with 11 bases fitting TRBD2. CDR1 is SGHNT, CDR2 YYREEE, per germline (reference sequence). This CDR3 region has 15 residues. With 0 bases clipped from V and 3 bases from J, the junction kept 1 base outside the gene matches.

V gene TRBV5-1 combines with J gene TRBJ1-1; perhaps TRBD1 as D (5 bases). Germline V gives CDR1 SGHRS, CDR2 YFSETQ. V was shortened by 4 bases and J by 7 bases, with 20 bases between the two germline ends. This CDR3 has 15 residues. The CDR3 region has the DNA TGCGCCAGCAGCGTACGCCGCGGGGCCTGGGGTGAAGCTTTCTTT. This encodes CASSVRRGAWGEAFF.

The V and J genes are TRBV30 and TRBJ1-2, with a weak D call TRBD1 (5 bases). CDR3 size: 12 residues. CDR1 GTSNPN and CDR2 SVGIG come from the germline V gene (reference sequence). V gave up 1 base and J gave up 8 bases, with 11 bases separating them. CDR3 DNA sequence: TGTGCCTGGAGTGAACGGCCAGGGGGCTACACCTTC. As protein: CAWSERPGGYTF.

V and J are TRBV7-3 and TRBJ2-3; D may be TRBD1 (5 bases). This CDR3 contains 15 residues. The ends were cut back, 3 bases at V and 2 bases at J, with 12 bases in the middle. Per germline, CDR1 SGHTA and CDR2 FQGTGA. The CDR3 reads CASSFRQGPTDTQYF. As DNA, the CDR3 is TGTGCCAGCAGCTTTCGCCAGGGCCCCACAGATACGCAGTATTTT.

The chain is built from TRBV5-1 and TRBJ2-1, with 8 bases lining up with TRBD1. The CDR3 contains 15 residues. Losses at the gene ends were 5 bases for V and 2 bases for J; bases not matched to a gene: 6. In germline, CDR1 is SGHRS, CDR2 YFSETQ. The CDR3, as DNA: TGCGCCAGCAGGACCCAGGGGGCCACCTACAATGAGCAGTTCTTC. Translated: CASRTQGATYNEQFF. The variable domain in full, with the rest retrieved from reference TRBV5-1 and TRBJ2-1, is KAGVTQTPRYLIKTRGQQVTLSCSPISGHRSVSWYQQTPGQGLQFLFEYFSETQRNKGNFPGRFSGRQFSNSRSEMNVSTLELGDSALYLCASRTQGATYNEQFFGPGTRLTVL.

The chain couples TRBV7-2 to TRBJ2-5; D is unclear. V lost 3 bases to trimming and J lost 4 bases, with 12 bases between them. There are 14 residues in the CDR3. Germline CDR1 and CDR2: SGHTA and FQGNSA. The CDR3 nucleotides read TGTGCCAGCAGCTTTTTGGTATCGGGAGAGACCCAGTACTTC. Amino acids: CASSFLVSGETQYF.